A selection of T cell receptor beta chains follows, all from one sample in a study of CD8 T cells in ankylosing spondylitis. TCRdb recomputed calls from the 5' RACE reads with MiXCR, one row per CDR3 protein. The sample lists over 700,000 distinct CDR3 sequences; 15% to 20% were seen once. Sample: blood, either unsorted or a sorted T cell fraction (not recorded which). The receptors derive from a male donor with ankylosing spondylitis. Both conserved end residues are trimmed from each CDR3. The D gene is left open where the match is weak.

CDR3aa: ASSLNTNYGYT
v_gene: TRBV7-8
d_gene: .
j_gene: TRBJ1-2
len: 11

CDR3aa: ASSQDPGLEGYT
v_gene: TRBV4-2
d_gene: .
j_gene: TRBJ1-2
len: 12

CDR3aa: ASSLSREYEQY
v_gene: TRBV27
d_gene: .
j_gene: TRBJ2-7
len: 11

CDR3aa: ASRPLDLNTEAF
v_gene: TRBV3-1
d_gene: .
j_gene: TRBJ1-1
len: 12

CDR3aa: ASSPRQSHTGELF
v_gene: TRBV12-3/TRBV12-4
d_gene: .
j_gene: TRBJ2-2
len: 13

CDR3aa: ASGTGFEAF
v_gene: TRBV12-5
d_gene: .
j_gene: TRBJ1-1
len: 9

CDR3aa: ASSSNRGGAAF
v_gene: TRBV7-2
d_gene: TRBD1
j_gene: TRBJ1-1
len: 11

CDR3aa: SVEGGQGTEAF
v_gene: TRBV29-1
d_gene: .
j_gene: TRBJ1-1
len: 11

CDR3aa: ASSFGNPDGEQF
v_gene: TRBV12-3/TRBV12-4
d_gene: .
j_gene: TRBJ2-1
len: 12

CDR3aa: ASSHGDYGYT
v_gene: TRBV5-1
d_gene: .
j_gene: TRBJ1-2
len: 10

CDR3aa: ASAGQAFNQPQH
v_gene: TRBV2
d_gene: TRBD1
j_gene: TRBJ1-5
len: 12

CDR3aa: ASSQGWLEIGKAF
v_gene: TRBV3-1
d_gene: .
j_gene: TRBJ1-1
len: 13

CDR3aa: ASTVSGPQETQY
v_gene: TRBV7-2
d_gene: .
j_gene: TRBJ2-5
len: 12

CDR3aa: ASSIVGSGTGELF
v_gene: TRBV19
d_gene: .
j_gene: TRBJ2-2
len: 13

CDR3aa: SARDLRTAYGYT
v_gene: TRBV20-1
d_gene: .
j_gene: TRBJ1-2
len: 12

CDR3aa: AISGGDGYT
v_gene: TRBV10-3
d_gene: .
j_gene: TRBJ1-2
len: 9

CDR3aa: ASSKGNEQF
v_gene: TRBV7-3
d_gene: .
j_gene: TRBJ2-1
len: 9

CDR3aa: ASSSLGGAASEAF
v_gene: TRBV28
d_gene: .
j_gene: TRBJ1-1
len: 13

CDR3aa: ASSPGTSGRAWDTQY
v_gene: TRBV11-2
d_gene: TRBD2
j_gene: TRBJ2-3
len: 15

CDR3aa: ASSLGDWSSYEQY
v_gene: TRBV28
d_gene: .
j_gene: TRBJ2-7
len: 13

CDR3aa: ASSQKGTGAEAF
v_gene: TRBV3-1
d_gene: .
j_gene: TRBJ1-1
len: 12

CDR3aa: ASSLESAGVEAF
v_gene: TRBV5-1
d_gene: .
j_gene: TRBJ1-1
len: 12

CDR3aa: ASSYDRALFGIQETQY
v_gene: TRBV11-2
d_gene: TRBD1
j_gene: TRBJ2-5
len: 16

CDR3aa: SVSPSGEQF
v_gene: TRBV29-1
d_gene: .
j_gene: TRBJ2-1
len: 9

CDR3aa: ATSDHGTEYGYT
v_gene: TRBV24-1
d_gene: .
j_gene: TRBJ1-2
len: 12

CDR3aa: ASSYSTTEAF
v_gene: TRBV12-3/TRBV12-4
d_gene: .
j_gene: TRBJ1-1
len: 10

CDR3aa: ASSPPLSSGNTIY
v_gene: TRBV12-3/TRBV12-4
d_gene: .
j_gene: TRBJ1-3
len: 13

CDR3aa: ASSPGTGAHYEQY
v_gene: TRBV7-9
d_gene: TRBD1
j_gene: TRBJ2-7
len: 13

CDR3aa: ASSTPQGMNGYT
v_gene: TRBV5-1
d_gene: TRBD1
j_gene: TRBJ1-2
len: 12

CDR3aa: ASSSWTSGKNEQY
v_gene: TRBV5-1
d_gene: TRBD2
j_gene: TRBJ2-7
len: 13

CDR3aa: AWSAGGYQPQH
v_gene: TRBV30
d_gene: .
j_gene: TRBJ1-5
len: 11

CDR3aa: ASSPGTSGSETQY
v_gene: TRBV12-3/TRBV12-4
d_gene: TRBD2
j_gene: TRBJ2-5
len: 13

CDR3aa: ASRGLAGTDEQF
v_gene: TRBV12-3/TRBV12-4
d_gene: TRBD2
j_gene: TRBJ2-1
len: 12